This T cell receptor (beta chain) is from a study of T cell responses to AZD1222 COVID-19 vaccine. Study results and caveats: Repertoire samples came only from after the peak T cell response. Spike-specific TCRs gained breadth and depth after people received two AZD1222 doses. Clonal diversity was possibly underestimated, and the donors were mostly white British, with more females.

Per germline, CDR1 KGHSH and CDR2 LQKENI. V was pared by 1 base and J by 7 bases, with 13 bases between. CDR3 size: 14 residues. Pooled in the analysis were second doses at about 4 or about 12 weeks. Assay used: immunoSEQ multiplex PCR; TCRdb lists only in-frame clones, some missing. The table records tens of thousands of clones, about 89% of them present only once. This clone appeared a few times. Its target is not known. The specimen comprised peripheral blood, sampled 28 days after the second AZD1222 dose. V and J are TRBV18 and TRBJ1-1; D is possibly TRBD1 (5 bases). The receptor was isolated from an adult who received the AZD1222 COVID-19 vaccine. This CDR3 is CASSPQGSRGEAFF. Here the CDR3 DNA reads TGTGCCAGCTCACCACAGGGCTCTAGGGGTGAAGCTTTCTTT.